What follows describes a single T cell receptor (beta chain). Its target is not known. The data stem from a study of T cell responses to AZD1222 COVID-19 vaccine. Findings and limits, study-wide: Along spike, vaccine-associated CD4 TCRs were found throughout, with dominance at 160-218 and 743-854. Baseline seropositives among AZD1222 recipients totaled only five to seven. White British ancestry dominated among donors, who included more females, and clonal diversity was possibly underestimated.

This CDR3 is built from 15 residues. Trimming stripped 3 bases from V and 6 bases from J, with 15 bases between. Per germline, CDR1 MNHNS and CDR2 SASEGT. TCRdb keeps only in-frame clones here, not all; method: immunoSEQ multiplex PCR. The table has about 200,000 clones, about 93% seen once; the top ten hold around 1%. The rearrangement joins TRBV6-1 to TRBJ1-5, with TRBD1 as a possible D gene (6 bases). The clonotype was recovered from an adult who received the AZD1222 COVID-19 vaccine. Specimen: peripheral blood, collected 28 days after the second AZD1222 dose. The CDR3 DNA follows: TGTGCCAGCAGTGAGGGGACATCCGTAGGTCAGCCCCAGCATTTT. Translation: CASSEGTSVGQPQHF.